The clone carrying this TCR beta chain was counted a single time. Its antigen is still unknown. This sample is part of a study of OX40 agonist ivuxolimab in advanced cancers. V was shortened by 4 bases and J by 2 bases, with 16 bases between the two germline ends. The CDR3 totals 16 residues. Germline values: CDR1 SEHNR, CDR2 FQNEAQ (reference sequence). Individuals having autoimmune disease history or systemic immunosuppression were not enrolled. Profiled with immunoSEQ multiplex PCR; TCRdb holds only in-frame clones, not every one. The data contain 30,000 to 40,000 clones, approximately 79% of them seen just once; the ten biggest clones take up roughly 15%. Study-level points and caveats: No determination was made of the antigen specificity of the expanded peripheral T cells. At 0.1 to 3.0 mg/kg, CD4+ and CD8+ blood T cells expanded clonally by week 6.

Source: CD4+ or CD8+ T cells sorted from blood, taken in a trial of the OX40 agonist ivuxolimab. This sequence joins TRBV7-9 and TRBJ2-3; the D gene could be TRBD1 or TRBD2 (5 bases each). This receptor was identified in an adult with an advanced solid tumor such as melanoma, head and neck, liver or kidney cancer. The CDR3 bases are TGTGCCAGCAGCTCCAGAAGTGGGGGAGTCACAGATACGCAGTATTTT. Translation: CASSSRSGGVTDTQYF. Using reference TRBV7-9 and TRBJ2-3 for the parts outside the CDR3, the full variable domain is DTGVSQNPRHKITKRGQNVTFRCDPISEHNRLYWYRQTLGQGPEFLTYFQNEAQLEKSRLLSDRFSAERPKGSFSTLEIQRTEQGDSAMYLCASSSRSGGVTDTQYFGPGTRLTVL.